This TCR beta chain was observed in a study of blood T cell repertoires in COVID-19. The authors' processing: Amplified reference gene primers provided the basis for estimating nucleated cell counts. Using immunoSEQ multiplex PCR, the repertoire was profiled, and TCRdb retains in-frame clones only, with some absent. That table is the source of V, J and clone size, and D and trimming were worked out from the DNA. The sample shows some 200,000 clones, around 90% of them seen only once. Trimming took 2 bases from V and 5 from J; bases not matched to a gene: 3. Germline CDR1 and CDR2: SEHNR and FQNEAQ (reference sequence). This CDR3 has 14 amino acids. Researchers sorted participants into cohorts using their self-reported clinical history. On this clone: Other DNA sequences within the sample encode an identical CDR3.

Sequenced: PBMCs or T cells enriched from blood (not recorded which). The receptor comes from a woman in her late teens or twenties who had recovered from COVID-19. The rearrangement joins TRBV7-9 to TRBJ2-5; 9 bases line up with TRBD1. CDR3 nucleotide sequence: TGTGCCAGCAGCTTAACAGGGGGCAGGGAGACCCAGTACTTC. The encoded protein is CASSLTGGRETQYF.